This is a list of T cell receptor beta chains from one sample in a study of shared clonotypes between healthy human individuals. Sequencing used immunoSEQ multiplex PCR; TCRdb keeps in-frame clones, though not all of them. The table lists more than 2 million clones, around 96% of them singletons. The sample comprised naive CD8+ T cells sorted from blood. The receptors stem from a man aged 18 to 29 in good health. The CDR3 runs from the conserved cysteine through the conserved F or W. The D gene is left open where the match is weak. Clone size is given for some rows only: seen once, a few or many times, or a class if the clone is expanded.

v_gene: TRBV27; d_gene: NA; abundance: NA; j_gene: TRBJ2-7; CDR3aa: CASSQGGEQYF; CDR3nt: TGTGCCAGCAGCCAGGGAGGAGAGCAGTACTTC
v_gene: TRBV4-3; d_gene: NA; abundance: NA; j_gene: TRBJ2-7; CDR3aa: CASSQSRDIFYEQYF; CDR3nt: TGCGCCAGCAGCCAATCCCGAGACATTTTTTACGAGCAGTACTTC
v_gene: TRBV6-6; d_gene: NA; abundance: NA; j_gene: TRBJ1-5; CDR3aa: CASTVDSYQPQHF; CDR3nt: TGTGCCAGCACCGTAGACAGCTATCAGCCCCAGCATTTT
v_gene: TRBV5-6; d_gene: NA; abundance: NA; j_gene: TRBJ2-7; CDR3aa: CASSSWGTSFTYEQYF; CDR3nt: TGTGCCAGCAGCTCCTGGGGCACTTCCTTTACCTACGAGCAGTACTTC
v_gene: TRBV5-6; d_gene: TRBD2; abundance: once; j_gene: TRBJ2-7; CDR3aa: CASSLALAGAYEQYF; CDR3nt: TGTGCCAGCAGCTTGGCACTAGCGGGAGCCTACGAGCAGTACTTC
v_gene: TRBV7-8; d_gene: TRBD1; abundance: NA; j_gene: TRBJ2-7; CDR3aa: CASSLAQGAIYEQYF; CDR3nt: TGTGCCAGCAGCTTAGCCCAGGGGGCTATCTACGAGCAGTACTTC
v_gene: TRBV5-6; d_gene: NA; abundance: NA; j_gene: TRBJ2-3; CDR3aa: CASSFVVDTQYF; CDR3nt: TGTGCCAGCAGCTTCGTAGTAGATACGCAGTATTTT
v_gene: TRBV19; d_gene: NA; abundance: NA; j_gene: TRBJ1-2; CDR3aa: CATVQGHYGYTF; CDR3nt: TGTGCCACCGTACAGGGACACTATGGCTACACCTTC
v_gene: TRBV28; d_gene: NA; abundance: NA; j_gene: TRBJ2-7; CDR3aa: CASSLAGAVEQYF; CDR3nt: TGTGCCAGCAGTTTAGCGGGGGCAGTCGAGCAGTACTTC
v_gene: TRBV19; d_gene: NA; abundance: NA; j_gene: TRBJ2-1; CDR3aa: CASSIIGYNEQFF; CDR3nt: TGTGCCAGTAGTATAATCGGTTACAATGAGCAGTTCTTC
v_gene: TRBV4-1; d_gene: TRBD2; abundance: NA; j_gene: TRBJ2-1; CDR3aa: CATQSLGGAGNEQFF; CDR3nt: TGCGCCACCCAGAGTCTCGGGGGGGCCGGGAATGAGCAGTTCTTC
v_gene: TRBV6-6; d_gene: NA; abundance: NA; j_gene: TRBJ2-5; CDR3aa: CASSLTRVGSKETQYF; CDR3nt: TGTGCCAGCAGCCTTACTCGGGTTGGGTCGAAAGAGACCCAGTACTTC
v_gene: TRBV28; d_gene: TRBD1; abundance: NA; j_gene: TRBJ2-7; CDR3aa: CASSWTGAEQYF; CDR3nt: TGTGCCAGCAGTTGGACAGGGGCCGAGCAGTACTTC
v_gene: TRBV7-2; d_gene: TRBD1; abundance: NA; j_gene: TRBJ2-1; CDR3aa: CASSLGGQGNNEQFF; CDR3nt: TGTGCCAGCAGCTTAGGGGGACAGGGCAACAATGAGCAGTTCTTC
v_gene: TRBV27; d_gene: TRBD1; abundance: NA; j_gene: TRBJ2-1; CDR3aa: CASSLGQGVDEQFF; CDR3nt: TGTGCCAGCAGTTTAGGACAGGGGGTCGATGAGCAGTTCTTC
v_gene: TRBV15; d_gene: TRBD1; abundance: once; j_gene: TRBJ1-5; CDR3aa: CATSRDRDRVDQPQHF; CDR3nt: TGTGCCACCAGCAGAGATCGGGACAGGGTGGATCAGCCCCAGCATTTT